This T cell receptor (beta chain) was captured by sequencing in a study of blood T cells in healthy people across ages (dated by TCRdb to 2014 to 2015). Some background on the complete study: In model experiments, template switching captured roughly one uniquely barcoded TCR beta cDNA molecule for every two T cells. Age-related changes in TCR beta repertoire diversity were measured in the study by deep sequencing normalized with unique cDNA molecular identifiers. Four age groups were formed from the donors: young (average approximately 15 years), middle-aged (approximately 41), aged (roughly 56) and long-lived (82). To avoid experimental bias, donors of different ages were randomly spread across the sequencing lanes. For two donors (one aged 18 to 30 and one aged 80 or older), the study analyzed two additional independent replicas of 1 million unique cDNA reads from the same blood draw. Paper-wide results and their limitations: Compared with the aged group, more naive CD4+ T cells, fewer expanded clones and increased TCR diversity were shown by the long-lived group, suggesting age selection. Because profiling used bulk unsorted PBMCs, naive and antigen-experienced compartments could not be compared conclusively. Estimates of total diversity based on one million sequenced T cells were considered lower bounds and underestimates. The CMV infection status of donors was not known, potentially confounding age-related changes in expanded clonotypes. The percentage of naive T cells measured by flow cytometry correlated strongly with observed TCR beta diversity. Observed TCR beta diversity per million T cells fell roughly linearly with age, and a significant reduction was already apparent by age about 36.

With regard to this clonotype: Which antigen it targets is not known. No per-base quality is available; no much larger clone lies one base away.

CDR1 MGHDK and CDR2 SYGVNS are derived from the germline V gene. From the cysteine through the phenylalanine, the CDR3 covers 15 amino acids. Solely the CDR3 DNA is kept, with 45 bases framed from the first base. V is clipped by 2 bases and J by 7 bases, and the sequence between their germline boundaries is 16 bases long. The library came from 5' RACE. The sequencing machine was an Illumina HiSeq 2500. A second PCR of about 7 to 12 cycles was performed with a sample-barcoded 5' primer and a J-beta primer mix. A unique molecular identifier was introduced onto each TCR beta cDNA molecule by a template-switch 5' adaptor carrying 12 random nucleotides. Each sample yielded at least 3 million CDR3-containing paired-end reads. All of the RNA was converted into first-strand cDNA using the Mint cDNA synthesis kit, with a TRBC-specific oligonucleotide serving as the primer. After uracil-DNA glycosylase treatment, a first 18-cycle PCR used universal primers M1SS and BC2_uni_R on all cDNA. In the paper's pipeline: Each sample was normalized by randomly selecting 1 million high-quality reads, each carrying a distinct molecular identifier. Reads sharing molecular identifiers were discarded rather than binned into consensus sequences. CDR3 identification, clonotype clustering and error correction used MiTCR with a Q25 quality threshold and the strictest error-elimination algorithm. A nonparametric unseen species model with Euler transformation was used to estimate lower-bound total TCR beta diversity. TCRdb reprocessing: public reads trimmed at Q25 with fastp, clones called with MiXCR, in-frame beta chains kept. A single entry per CDR3 protein holds the most common genes and DNA from its merged rows. The V and J calls reflect TCRdb's pipeline rather than the authors' work. In all, the sample holds about 640,000 distinct CDR3 sequences, and approximately 59% of those were seen once. The top ten clones comprise roughly 34% of the sample.

Systemically healthy Caucasian individuals from Russia, roughly 40 in total and aged about 6 to 95 years, were included as donors. Each donor gave 8 to 10 milliliters of peripheral blood, collected into EDTA-treated Vacutainer tubes. PBMCs were isolated by Ficoll-Paque density-gradient centrifugation, with at least 7 million obtained per sample. Total RNA was extracted from PBMCs with Trizol reagent, with at least 5 micrograms obtained per sample. Naive CD45RAhigh/CD27high T cell percentages were measured by flow cytometry on a PBMC aliquot from every donor. Sample: blood. This receptor was identified in a man in his 60s in good health. This sequence uses TRBV25-1 and TRBJ2-3, with a tentative D gene TRBD1 over 5 matching bases. The CDR3 reads CASSEADTLPHTQYF. The nucleotides are TGTGCCAGCAGTGAAGCGGACACTCTCCCCCATACGCAGTATTTT. The full variable domain, completed from the reference TRBV25-1 and TRBJ2-3 proteins outside the CDR3, reads EADIYQTPRYLVIGTGKKITLECSQTMGHDKMYWYQQDPGMELHLIHYSYGVNSTEKGDLSSESTVSRIRTEHFPLTLESARPSHTSQYLCASSEADTLPHTQYFGPGTRLTVL.